This T cell receptor beta chain was identified during a study of T-cell memory formation after mild COVID-19. TCRdb independently ran MiXCR on the 5' RACE reads; one entry per CDR3 protein. The sample records a few hundred thousand distinct CDR3 sequences, roughly 21% being singletons. Trimming removed 5 bases from V and 2 bases from J, with 7 bases in between. CDR1 and CDR2 (germline): SGHKS, YYEKEE (reference sequence). CDR3 length: 12 amino acids. This clonotype was counted ten times or more. V and J are TRBV5-5 and TRBJ1-1, with D unclear. This receptor was obtained from a man aged 18 to 30 who had mild COVID-19 (a few samples of this study predate the infection). Cell type and time point are not known. Source material: PBMCs or a T cell subset sorted from them (not recorded which). The CDR3 bases are TGTGCCAGCAGTAAGGGAAACACTGAAGCTTTCTTT. This translates into CASSKGNTEAFF.